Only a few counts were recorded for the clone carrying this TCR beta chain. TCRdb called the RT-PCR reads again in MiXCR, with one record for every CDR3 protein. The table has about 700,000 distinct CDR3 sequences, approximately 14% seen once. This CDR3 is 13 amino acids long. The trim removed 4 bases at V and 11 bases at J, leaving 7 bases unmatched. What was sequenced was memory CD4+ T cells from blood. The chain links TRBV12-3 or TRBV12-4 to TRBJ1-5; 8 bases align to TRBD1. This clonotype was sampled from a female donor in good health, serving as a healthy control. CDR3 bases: TGTGCCAGCAGTTCACATCAACAGGGGGCCCAGCATTTT. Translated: CASSSHQQGAQHF.